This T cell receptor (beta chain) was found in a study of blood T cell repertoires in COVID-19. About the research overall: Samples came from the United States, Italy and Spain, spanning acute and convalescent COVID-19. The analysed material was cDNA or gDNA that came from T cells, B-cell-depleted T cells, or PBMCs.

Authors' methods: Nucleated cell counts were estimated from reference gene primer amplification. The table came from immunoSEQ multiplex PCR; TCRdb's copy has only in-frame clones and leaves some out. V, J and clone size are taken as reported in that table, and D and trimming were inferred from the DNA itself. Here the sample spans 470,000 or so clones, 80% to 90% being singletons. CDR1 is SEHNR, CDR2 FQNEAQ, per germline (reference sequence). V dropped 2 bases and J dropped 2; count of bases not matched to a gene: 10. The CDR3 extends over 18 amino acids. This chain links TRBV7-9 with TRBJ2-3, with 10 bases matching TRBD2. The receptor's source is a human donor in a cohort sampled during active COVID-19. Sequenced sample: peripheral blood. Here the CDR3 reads CASSLQWLAGVDTDTQYF. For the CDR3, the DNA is TGTGCCAGCAGCTTACAGTGGCTAGCGGGAGTTGACACAGATACGCAGTATTTT.